This entry features one T cell receptor beta chain sequence. Profiled with immunoSEQ multiplex PCR; TCRdb holds only in-frame clones, not every one. The sample lists about 21,000 clones, roughly 91% occurring once. The data belong to a study of OX40 agonist ivuxolimab in advanced cancers. Germline V gene lookup returns CDR1 SQVTM and CDR2 ANQGSEA. CDR3 length: 13 residues. V was clipped by 4 bases and J by 4 bases, with 13 bases between them. Sequences were derived from CD4+ or CD8+ T cells sorted from blood, sampled in a trial of the OX40 agonist ivuxolimab. This TCR was recovered from an adult with an advanced solid tumor such as melanoma, head and neck, liver or kidney cancer. The chain links TRBV29-1 to TRBJ1-2; possibly TRBD1 for D (6 bases). CDR3 sequence: CSVVGGRGYGYTF. CDR3 DNA sequence: TGCAGCGTTGTCGGGGGGCGCGGCTATGGCTACACCTTC. The whole variable domain, filled in from reference TRBV29-1 and TRBJ1-2, reads SAVISQKPSRDICQRGTSLTIQCQVDSQVTMMFWYRQQPGQSLTLIATANQGSEATYESGFVIDKFPISRPNLTFSTLTVSNMSPEDSSIYLCSVVGGRGYGYTFGSGTRLTVV.